The 30 T cell receptor beta chains given below trace back to one sample, sequenced in a study of identifying expanded T cells in peripheral blood. Assay used: immunoSEQ multiplex PCR; TCRdb lists only in-frame clones, some missing. The sample has 100,000 to 150,000 clones, 86% seen once. The sample consisted of blood. These receptors were taken from a person aged 18 to 69 in good health.

V and J are TRBV6-1 and TRBJ2-3; TRBD2 matches 9 bases. Per the germline V gene, CDR1 is MNHNS and CDR2 is SASEGT. V lost 7 bases to trimming and J lost 4 bases; unmatched junction nucleotides: 3. The CDR3 spans 13 residues. This CDR3 is CASKRGVADTQYF. The CDR3 nucleotides read TGTGCCAGCAAGCGGGGGGTCGCAGATACGCAGTATTTT.

The chain recombines TRBV27 with TRBJ2-3; no firm D call. The CDR3 covers 15 residues. From germline, CDR1 is MNHEY and CDR2 SMNVEV (reference sequence). Trimming pared 3 bases from V and 0 bases from J, leaving 10 bases between. The CDR3 region has the DNA TGTGCCAGCAGTTTGATCGGATCTAGCACAGATACGCAGTATTTT. Amino acids: CASSLIGSSTDTQYF.

V and J are TRBV6-5 and TRBJ1-6; TRBD1 aligns across 7 bases. The V and J ends lost 5 bases and 7 bases, in that order; junction bases with no gene match: 5. In germline, CDR1 is MNHEY, CDR2 SVGAGI. The CDR3 is 14 amino acids. CDR3 nucleotide sequence: TGTGCCAGCAGTCGGACAGGCCCAAATTCACCCCTCCACTTT. This encodes CASSRTGPNSPLHF.

The rearrangement links TRBV5-1 to TRBJ2-1, with D possibly matching TRBD2 (6 bases). CDR3 length: 16 residues. V lost 4 bases, J lost 0 bases, and 14 bases lay in between. Germline CDR1 reads SGHRS; CDR2 reads YFSETQ. The CDR3 region is CASSLGGDSSYNEQFF. The CDR3 nucleotides read TGCGCCAGCAGCCTCGGCGGGGACTCCTCCTACAATGAGCAGTTCTTC.

DNA for the CDR3: TGCGCCAGCAAGGCTAGCGGTGCGGCAGATACGCAGTATTTT. This encodes CASKASGAADTQYF. The chain employs TRBV5-1 and TRBJ2-3, with 7 bases identical to TRBD2. This CDR3 spans 14 amino acids. Germline CDR1 reads SGHRS; CDR2 reads YFSETQ. J lost 4 bases, V lost 6 bases, and 8 bases had no gene match.

V is TRBV7-9 and J is TRBJ1-5, with 9 bases aligning to TRBD1. The CDR3 spans 14 residues. The ends lost 5 bases at V and 5 bases at J; junction bases unmatched: 4. Germline assignment: CDR1 SEHNR and CDR2 FQNEAQ (reference sequence). CDR3 DNA: TGTGCCAGCAGCCACGGGACAGGGTATCAGCCCCAGCATTTT. Protein sequence: CASSHGTGYQPQHF.

The chain employs TRBV28 and TRBJ2-7; weak D call: TRBD1 (6 bases). The CDR3 runs 13 residues. Trimming removed 2 bases at V and 7 bases at J, with 12 bases between. The germline V gene has CDR1 MDHEN and CDR2 SYDVKM. CDR3 amino acids: CASSLGQPAEQYF. The CDR3 nucleotides read TGTGCCAGCAGTTTAGGACAGCCCGCGGAGCAGTACTTC.

The chain has TRBV4-2 and TRBJ1-6; D is perhaps TRBD1 (5 bases). The ends were cut back, 1 base at V and 7 bases at J, with 8 bases in the middle. This CDR3 has 14 residues. Germline V gives CDR1 LGHNA, CDR2 YNFKEQ. The CDR3 loop reads CASSQAGVNSPLHF. The DNA of the CDR3 is TGTGCCAGCAGCCAAGCGGGGGTGAATTCACCCCTCCACTTT.

The chain uses TRBV5-1 and TRBJ2-7, with 7 bases identical to TRBD1. The CDR3 has 14 amino acids. From germline, CDR1 is SGHRS and CDR2 YFSETQ. V shed 0 bases, J shed 3 bases, and the junction held 3 bases outside the gene matches. CDR3 coding DNA: TGCGCCAGCAGCTTGGTCCAGGGGGACTACGAGCAGTACTTC. Translating gives CASSLVQGDYEQYF.

The chain links TRBV6-1 to TRBJ2-7, with a possible D match to TRBD2 (5 bases). The germline V gene encodes CDR1 MNHNS and CDR2 SASEGT. This CDR3 is 14 amino acids long. V dropped 3 bases and J dropped 6 bases, with 15 bases sitting between them. CDR3 nucleotide sequence: TGTGCCAGCAGTGACCCCCAGGAGGTGGTCGAGCAGTACTTC. Its protein product is CASSDPQEVVEQYF.

The chain employs TRBV9 and TRBJ2-1; D may be TRBD2 (5 bases). The V and J ends lost 2 bases and 4 bases respectively, with 7 bases between them. The germline V gene has CDR1 SGDLS and CDR2 YYNGEE. This CDR3 comprises 13 residues. This chain's CDR3 is CASSVPGYNEQFF. The CDR3 nucleotides read TGTGCCAGCAGCGTTCCGGGATACAATGAGCAGTTCTTC.

The chain joins TRBV19 to TRBJ1-1; D is possibly TRBD1 (5 bases). Germline CDR1 is LNHDA and CDR2 is SQIVND (reference sequence). The CDR3 has 12 residues. The V and J ends lost 7 bases and 8 bases respectively, with 14 bases between them. CDR3 bases: TGTGCCAGTACCCGATCGGGGACCGAAGCTTTCTTT. This translates into CASTRSGTEAFF.

V gene TRBV5-4 combines with J gene TRBJ1-5, with D possibly matching TRBD1 (5 bases). The CDR3 runs to 13 residues. CDR1 is SGHNT and CDR2 is YYREEE in the germline V gene (reference sequence). Deletions cut 4 bases from V and 3 bases from J, with 8 bases between. Here the CDR3 reads CASSQGDNQPQHF. CDR3 bases: TGTGCCAGCAGCCAGGGCGACAATCAGCCCCAGCATTTT.

The chain uses TRBV28 and TRBJ2-2; perhaps TRBD2 as D (6 bases). The V end was cut by 1 base, the J end by 5 bases, with 11 bases between. Germline lookup yields CDR1 MDHEN and CDR2 SYDVKM. The CDR3 loop spans 15 amino acids. The DNA of the CDR3 is TGTGCCAGCAGTTTATCATCGGCGGGGACCGGGGAGCTGTTTTTT. It encodes CASSLSSAGTGELFF.

This chain uses TRBV29-1 with TRBJ1-1; D gene unclear. Germline V CDR1 and CDR2: SQVTM, ANQGSEA. CDR3 size: 14 residues. V was cut by 2 bases and J by 1 base, with 11 bases left in between. CDR3 protein: CSVETSFGNTEAFF. The CDR3 DNA reads as TGCAGCGTTGAAACGTCCTTCGGGAACACTGAAGCTTTCTTT.

The chain is built from TRBV19 and TRBJ2-7, with a weak D call TRBD2 (6 bases). Germline loops: CDR1 LNHDA, CDR2 SQIVND (reference sequence). Trimming took off 3 bases at V and 4 bases at J, with 16 bases between the two ends. This CDR3 spans 15 amino acids. The CDR3 protein is CASSIGGLRGYEQYF. The CDR3 coding sequence is TGTGCCAGTAGTATCGGAGGTTTGCGGGGATACGAGCAGTACTTC.

The V and J genes are TRBV19 and TRBJ2-3, with 10 bases lining up with TRBD1. CDR3 size: 16 residues. The J segment lost 6 bases and the V segment lost 4 bases, leaving 10 bases of the junction unmatched. CDR1 and CDR2 from the germline V gene are LNHDA and SQIVND (reference sequence). CDR3 residues: CASSTTGTGEGDTQYF. The CDR3 region has the DNA TGTGCCAGTAGTACCACCGGGACAGGGGAGGGTGATACGCAGTATTTT. The full variable domain, rest sourced from reference TRBV19 and TRBJ2-3, is DGGITQSPKYLFRKEGQNVTLSCEQNLNHDAMYWYRQDPGQGLRLIYYSQIVNDFQKGDIAEGYSVSREKKESFPLTVTSAQKNPTAFYLCASSTTGTGEGDTQYFGPGTRLTVL.

This clone has just a few counts. The sample has other DNA sequences that encode this CDR3 too. This chain links TRBV7-9 with TRBJ1-6; no firm D call. The CDR3 totals 11 residues. Per germline, CDR1 SEHNR and CDR2 FQNEAQ (reference sequence). The V end lost 5 bases, the J end lost 10 bases, and 6 bases lay between the germline ends. This chain's CDR3 is CASSLRSPLHF. In DNA, the CDR3 is TGTGCCAGCAGCCTGAGGTCACCCCTCCACTTT.

A single count supports this clone. The chain combines TRBV5-1 with TRBJ1-2, with D possibly matching TRBD1 (5 bases). Germline CDR1 and CDR2: SGHRS and YFSETQ. The ends were cut back, 4 bases at V and 4 bases at J, with 17 bases in the middle. The CDR3 loop spans 15 amino acids. CDR3 protein: CASSEVRGQVYGYTF. The CDR3 bases are TGCGCCAGCAGCGAAGTGAGGGGCCAAGTCTATGGCTACACCTTC.

This chain joins TRBV2 and TRBJ2-7; D unclear. Trimming took 4 bases from V and 3 from J, leaving 10 bases between them. Germline V lookup: CDR1 SNHLY, CDR2 FYNNEI. The CDR3 extends over 13 amino acids. The CDR3 sequence is CASSVSRNYEQYF. The DNA for the CDR3 is TGTGCCAGCAGTGTATCCCGAAACTACGAGCAGTACTTC. Full variable domain (rest looked up from reference TRBV2 and TRBJ2-7): EPEVTQTPSHQVTQMGQEVILRCVPISNHLYFYWYRQILGQKVEFLVSFYNNEISEKSEIFDDQFSVERPDGSNFTLKIRSTKLEDSAMYFCASSVSRNYEQYFGPGTRLTVT.

About this clone itself: In the same sample, other DNA sequences code for this CDR3. This chain uses TRBV6-5 with TRBJ1-6; D ambiguous. This CDR3 comprises 12 residues. V was trimmed by 2 bases and J by 6 bases, leaving 2 bases between them. Germline V gene lookup returns CDR1 MNHEY and CDR2 SVGAGI. The chain's CDR3 is CASSYPNSPLHF. The DNA for the CDR3 is TGTGCCAGCAGTTACCCTAATTCACCCCTCCACTTT.

The genes are TRBV4-2 and TRBJ2-3; D is uncertain. Trimming stripped 2 bases from V and 5 bases from J, with 2 bases between. CDR3 length equals 11 residues. Germline assignment: CDR1 LGHNA and CDR2 YNFKEQ. The DNA for the CDR3 is TGTGCCAGCAGCCAAAAAGATACGCAGTATTTT. It translates to CASSQKDTQYF.

The chain links TRBV7-3 to TRBJ2-3, with a possible D match to TRBD1 (5 bases). The germline V and J ends were trimmed by 2 bases and 5 bases, with 11 bases remaining between them. The CDR3 spans 14 residues. Germline lookup yields CDR1 SGHTA and CDR2 FQGTGA. The CDR3 spells CASSLGAALDTQYF. DNA for the CDR3: TGTGCCAGCAGCTTAGGGGCAGCCTTAGATACGCAGTATTTT.

The genes are TRBV5-1 and TRBJ1-2, with D perhaps TRBD1 (5 bases). The length of the CDR3 is 19 residues. V was clipped by 0 bases and J by 4 bases, with 25 bases between them. CDR1 and CDR2 (germline): SGHRS, YFSETQ. CDR3 residues: CASSLVITGEQDWGYGYTF. The CDR3 nucleotides are TGCGCCAGCAGCTTGGTTATTACGGGGGAACAAGATTGGGGCTATGGCTACACCTTC.

The rearrangement links TRBV15 to TRBJ2-5; D is perhaps TRBD1 or TRBD2 (6 bases each). Germline V CDR1 and CDR2: LNHNV, YYDKDF (reference sequence). CDR3 length equals 14 residues. With 0 bases removed from V and 5 bases from J, the gap between germline ends came to 10 bases. CDR3 in amino acids: CATSRDRGEETQYF. DNA of the CDR3: TGTGCCACCAGCAGAGATAGGGGGGAGGAGACCCAGTACTTC.

CDR3 loop: CASSSSGGPEETQYF. In DNA, the CDR3 is TGTGCCAGCAGCTCTAGCGGGGGGCCGGAAGAGACCCAGTACTTC. The chain joins TRBV11-3 to TRBJ2-5, with TRBD2 matching over 11 bases. Germline CDR1 and CDR2: SGHNT and YENEEA. CDR3 length: 15 amino acids. V lost 4 bases to trimming and J lost 3 bases; unmatched junction nucleotides: 4.

The chain employs TRBV2 and TRBJ2-1, with 7 bases matching TRBD2. The CDR3 loop spans 13 amino acids. Trimming cost V 3 bases and J 10 bases; bases outside gene matches: 6. CDR1 is SNHLY, CDR2 FYNNEI, per germline. The CDR3 region has the DNA TGTGCCAGCAGTGAGCGGGAGCTCGGGGAGCAGTTCTTC. This encodes CASSERELGEQFF.

The chain combines TRBV11-2 with TRBJ2-7; no definite D call. CDR1 is SGHAT and CDR2 is FQNNGV in the germline V gene. The germline V and J ends were trimmed by 3 bases and 5 bases, with 11 bases remaining between them. The CDR3 length is 13 residues. The CDR3 DNA reads as TGTGCCAGCAGCTTTGCCCGCCTCCACGAGCAGTACTTC. Protein: CASSFARLHEQYF. The variable domain in full, with the rest retrieved from reference TRBV11-2 and TRBJ2-7, is EAGVAQSPRYKIIEKRQSVAFWCNPISGHATLYWYQQILGQGPKLLIQFQNNGVVDDSQLPKDRFSAERLKGVDSTLKIQPAKLEDSAVYLCASSFARLHEQYFGPGTRLTVT.

In DNA, the CDR3 is TGTGCCAGCAGAACGGGGGGTGATACGCAGTATTTT. It is translated as CASRTGGDTQYF. The gene calls are TRBV11-1 and TRBJ2-3; TRBD2 matches 7 bases. With 6 bases clipped from V and 6 bases from J, the junction kept 3 bases outside the gene matches. This CDR3 has 12 amino acids. Germline V gives CDR1 SGHAT, CDR2 FQDESV (reference sequence). Complete variable domain (other parts from reference TRBV11-1 and TRBJ2-3): EAEVAQSPRYKITEKSQAVAFWCDPISGHATLYWYRQILGQGPELLVQFQDESVVDDSQLPKDRFSAERLKGVDSTLKIQPAELGDSAMYLCASRTGGDTQYFGPGTRLTVL.

This clone was found a few times. The gene calls are TRBV11-2 and TRBJ2-3, with D possibly being TRBD1 (5 bases). V shed 0 bases and J shed 1 base, with 11 bases lying between them. Germline assignment: CDR1 SGHAT and CDR2 FQNNGV. The CDR3 has 16 amino acids. CDR3: CASSLDRGIGTDTQYF. In nucleotides, the CDR3 is TGTGCCAGCAGCTTAGATAGGGGTATTGGCACAGATACGCAGTATTTT.